This T cell receptor beta chain was obtained from a study of early T cells in non-severe SARS-CoV-2 infection. The TCR library protocol attached unique molecular identifiers to the individual cDNA molecules. TCRdb analysed the 5' RACE reads with MiXCR anew, one entry per CDR3 protein. The sample has tens of thousands of distinct CDR3 sequences; roughly an eighth are singletons. Study conclusions and caveats: Private and CD4 specificities were missed by VDJdb matching, skewed to anti-spike CD8.

A word on this clonotype: What it binds is not known.

Trimming removed 5 bases from V and 0 bases from J, with 10 bases in between. This CDR3 contains 14 residues. CDR1 and CDR2 (germline): PRHDT, FYEKMQ (reference sequence). The receptor was derived from an adult who was a healthcare worker with PCR-confirmed SARS-CoV-2 infection or an uninfected control (not recorded which). Material: whole blood. The rearrangement links TRBV13 to TRBJ1-1; unclear D gene. For the CDR3, the DNA is TGTGCCAGCAGCCCCTTTAGTTTGAACACTGAAGCTTTCTTT. Protein: CASSPFSLNTEAFF.